The entry below gives a single T cell receptor beta chain sequence along with its context. This CDR3 is built from 16 residues. Trimming took 4 bases from V and 8 from J, leaving 19 bases between them. Germline CDR1 and CDR2: SGHRS and YFSETQ. These data are taken from a study of control samples from healthy donors and cancer patients. Assay used: immunoSEQ multiplex PCR; TCRdb lists only in-frame clones, some missing. The data hold tens of thousands of clones, with more than 85% observed a single time. J is TRBJ1-6 and V is TRBV5-1; D is perhaps TRBD1 (6 bases). This clonotype originated in a woman in her 40s with head and neck cancer. Sequencing was done on a sample of PBMCs. The CDR3 protein is CASSQKLDSLDSPLHF. The CDR3 DNA reads as TGCGCCAGCAGCCAGAAATTGGACAGCCTGGATTCACCCCTCCACTTT.